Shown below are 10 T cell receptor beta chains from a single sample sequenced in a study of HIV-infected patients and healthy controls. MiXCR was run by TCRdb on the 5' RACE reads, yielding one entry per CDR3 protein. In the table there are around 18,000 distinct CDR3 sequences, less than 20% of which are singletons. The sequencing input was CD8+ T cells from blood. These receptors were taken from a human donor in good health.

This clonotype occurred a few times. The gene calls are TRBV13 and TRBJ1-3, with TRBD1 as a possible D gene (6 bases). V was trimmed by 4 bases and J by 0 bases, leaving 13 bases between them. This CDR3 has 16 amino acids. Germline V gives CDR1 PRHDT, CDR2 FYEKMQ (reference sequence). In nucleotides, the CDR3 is TGTGCCAGCAGCTCCAGGGGTCCTCGCTCTGGAAACACCATATATTTT. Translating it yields CASSSRGPRSGNTIYF.

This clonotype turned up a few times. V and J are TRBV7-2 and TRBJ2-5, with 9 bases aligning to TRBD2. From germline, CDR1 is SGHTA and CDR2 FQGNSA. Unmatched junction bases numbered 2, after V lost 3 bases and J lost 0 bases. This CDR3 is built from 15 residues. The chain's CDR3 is CASSFTSGYQETQYF. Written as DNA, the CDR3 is TGTGCCAGCAGCTTTACTAGCGGGTACCAAGAGACCCAGTACTTC.

CDR3 DNA: TGTGCCAGCAGTTTAAAGCAGGTGCTAGCCACAGATACGCAGTATTTT. Translation: CASSLKQVLATDTQYF. J is TRBJ2-3 and V is TRBV28, with D tentatively TRBD2 (5 bases). Trimming removed 2 bases at V and 2 bases at J, with 14 bases between. CDR3 size: 16 residues. Germline CDR1 is MDHEN and CDR2 is SYDVKM.

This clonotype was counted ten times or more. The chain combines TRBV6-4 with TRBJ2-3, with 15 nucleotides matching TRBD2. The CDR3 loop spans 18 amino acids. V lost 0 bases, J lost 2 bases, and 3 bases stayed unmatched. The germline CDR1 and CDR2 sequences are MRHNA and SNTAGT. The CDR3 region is CASSDSGTSGGNTDTQYF. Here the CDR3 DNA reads TGTGCCAGCAGTGACTCTGGGACTAGCGGGGGGAACACAGATACGCAGTATTTT.

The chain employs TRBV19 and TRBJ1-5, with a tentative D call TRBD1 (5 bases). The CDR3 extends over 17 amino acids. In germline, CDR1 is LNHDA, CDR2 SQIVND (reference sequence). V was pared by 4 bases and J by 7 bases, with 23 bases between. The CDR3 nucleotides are TGTGCCAGTAGTACCGAGGTGGGCGGGGCTCCCGGACAGCCCCAGCATTTT. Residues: CASSTEVGGAPGQPQHF.

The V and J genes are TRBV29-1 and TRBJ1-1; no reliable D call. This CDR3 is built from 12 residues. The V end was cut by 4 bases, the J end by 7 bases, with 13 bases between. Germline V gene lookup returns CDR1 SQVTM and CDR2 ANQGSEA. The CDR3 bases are TGCAGCGTTGTATTGGGGTGGGGTGAAGCTTTCTTT. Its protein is CSVVLGWGEAFF. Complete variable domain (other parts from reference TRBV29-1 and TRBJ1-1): SAVISQKPSRDICQRGTSLTIQCQVDSQVTMMFWYRQQPGQSLTLIATANQGSEATYESGFVIDKFPISRPNLTFSTLTVSNMSPEDSSIYLCSVVLGWGEAFFGQGTRLTVV.

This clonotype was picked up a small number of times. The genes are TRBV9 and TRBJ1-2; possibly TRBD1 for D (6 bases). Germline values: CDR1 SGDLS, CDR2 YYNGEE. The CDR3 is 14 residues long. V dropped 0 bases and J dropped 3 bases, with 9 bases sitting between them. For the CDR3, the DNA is TGTGCCAGCAGCGTAGCGGGGGCCTACTATGGCTACACCTTC. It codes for CASSVAGAYYGYTF.

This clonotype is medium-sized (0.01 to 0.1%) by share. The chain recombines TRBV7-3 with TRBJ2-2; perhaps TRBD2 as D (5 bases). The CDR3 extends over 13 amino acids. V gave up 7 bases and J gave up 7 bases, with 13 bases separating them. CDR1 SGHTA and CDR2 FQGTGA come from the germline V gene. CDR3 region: CASTPGKGGELFF. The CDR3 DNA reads TGTGCCAGCACACCGGGGAAAGGCGGGGAGCTGTTTTTT. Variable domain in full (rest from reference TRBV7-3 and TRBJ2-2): GAGVSQTPSNKVTEKGKYVELRCDPISGHTALYWYRQSLGQGPEFLIYFQGTGAADDSGLPNDRFFAVRPEGSVSTLKIQRTERGDSAVYLCASTPGKGGELFFGEGSRLTVL.

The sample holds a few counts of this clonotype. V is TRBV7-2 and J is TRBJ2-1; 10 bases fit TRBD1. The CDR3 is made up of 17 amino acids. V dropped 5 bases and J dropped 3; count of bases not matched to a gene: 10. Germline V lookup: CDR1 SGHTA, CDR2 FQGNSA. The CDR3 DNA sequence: TGTGCCAGCAGCCCTCGACAGGGGGCGGGTCTCTACAATGAGCAGTTCTTC. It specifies CASSPRQGAGLYNEQFF.

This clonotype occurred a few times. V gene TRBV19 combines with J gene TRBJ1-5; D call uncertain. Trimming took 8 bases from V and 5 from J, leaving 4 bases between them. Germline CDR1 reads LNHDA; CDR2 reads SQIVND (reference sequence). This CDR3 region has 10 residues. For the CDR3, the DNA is TGTGCCAGTGGTTATCAGCCCCAGCATTTT. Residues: CASGYQPQHF.